This TCR beta chain was captured in a study of cytomegalovirus exposure and HLA in healthy donors. Regarding this clone: Its specificity is not known.

From germline, CDR1 is SNHLY and CDR2 FYNNEI. V was pared by 2 bases and J by 7 bases, with 12 bases between. This CDR3 has 14 amino acids. General study findings and limits: There were some public TCRs occurring in many donors, but most TCR sequences were rare. Among TCR beta chains, those listed as cytomegalovirus-associated numbered about 160. TCR beta V segments were, for the most part, productive about 87% or about 30% of the time in an earlier analysis.

The PCR contained 60 Vbeta and 13 Jbeta primers. Sequencing used immunoSEQ multiplex PCR; TCRdb keeps in-frame clones, though not all of them. The table shows roughly 130,000 clones, with around three fifths occurring only once. This rearrangement joins TRBV2 to TRBJ1-5; D perhaps matches TRBD1 (5 bases). Sample: PBMCs. The clonotype was recovered from a woman in her 40s in good health and CMV-seropositive. The CDR3 reads CASSERGTGQPQHF. The DNA of the CDR3 is TGTGCCAGCAGTGAACGGGGGACGGGCCAGCCCCAGCATTTT. Full variable domain (outside the CDR3, taken from reference TRBV2 and TRBJ1-5): EPEVTQTPSHQVTQMGQEVILRCVPISNHLYFYWYRQILGQKVEFLVSFYNNEISEKSEIFDDQFSVERPDGSNFTLKIRSTKLEDSAMYFCASSERGTGQPQHFGDGTRLSIL.